The clone carrying this T cell receptor beta chain was counted only a few times. Other DNA sequences in this specimen translate into the identical CDR3. With 1 base removed from V and 1 base from J, the gap between germline ends came to 5 bases. The CDR3 consists of 13 residues. Germline assignment: CDR1 LGHDT and CDR2 YNNKEL (reference sequence). The protocol was immunoSEQ multiplex PCR, while the TCRdb copy is restricted to in-frame clones and leaves out a portion. In the table there are roughly 29,000 clones, 65% to 80% of which are singletons. These data come from a study of control samples from healthy donors and cancer patients.

J is TRBJ2-7 and V is TRBV3-1 (or the pseudogene TRBV3-2); unclear D gene. The sequence was obtained from a man aged 60 to 75 with head and neck cancer. The sample was PBMCs. The CDR3 is CASSQGSSYEQYF. The CDR3 region has the DNA TGTGCCAGCAGCCAAGGATCGTCCTACGAGCAGTACTTC.